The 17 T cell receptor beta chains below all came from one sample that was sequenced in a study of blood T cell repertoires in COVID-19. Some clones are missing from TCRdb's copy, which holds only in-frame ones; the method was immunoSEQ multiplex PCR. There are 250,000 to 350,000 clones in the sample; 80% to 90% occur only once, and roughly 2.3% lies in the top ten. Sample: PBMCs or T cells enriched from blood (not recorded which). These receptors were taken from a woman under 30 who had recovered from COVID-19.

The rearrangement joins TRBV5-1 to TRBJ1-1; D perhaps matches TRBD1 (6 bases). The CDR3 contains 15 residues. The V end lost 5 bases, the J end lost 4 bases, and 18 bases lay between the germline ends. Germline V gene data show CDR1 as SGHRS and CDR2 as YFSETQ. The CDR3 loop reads CASSRSSGVGTEAFF. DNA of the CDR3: TGCGCCAGCAGTCGATCATCAGGGGTAGGCACTGAAGCTTTCTTT. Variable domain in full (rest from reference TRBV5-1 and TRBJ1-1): KAGVTQTPRYLIKTRGQQVTLSCSPISGHRSVSWYQQTPGQGLQFLFEYFSETQRNKGNFPGRFSGRQFSNSRSEMNVSTLELGDSALYLCASSRSSGVGTEAFFGQGTRLTVV.

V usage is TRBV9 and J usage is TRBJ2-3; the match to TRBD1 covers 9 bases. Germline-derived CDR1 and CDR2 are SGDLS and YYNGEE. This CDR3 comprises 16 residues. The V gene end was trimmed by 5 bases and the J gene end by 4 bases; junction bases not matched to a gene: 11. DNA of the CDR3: TGTGCCAGCAGTCTATTTTCGGGGACAGGGTCAGATACGCAGTATTTT. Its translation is CASSLFSGTGSDTQYF.

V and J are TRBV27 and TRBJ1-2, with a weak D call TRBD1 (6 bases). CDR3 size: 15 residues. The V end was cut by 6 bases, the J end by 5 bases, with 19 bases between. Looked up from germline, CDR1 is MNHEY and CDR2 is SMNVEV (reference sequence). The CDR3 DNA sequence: TGTGCCAGCAGCGCCTTGGGGGCTGAATGGTATGGCTACACCTTC. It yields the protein CASSALGAEWYGYTF.

The chain's CDR3 is CASSTGTGGYNEQFF. DNA for the CDR3: TGCGCCAGCAGCACCGGGACAGGGGGGTACAATGAGCAGTTCTTC. The genes are TRBV5-1 and TRBJ2-1; TRBD1 matches at 11 bases. The CDR3 covers 15 residues. The germline gives CDR1 SGHRS, CDR2 YFSETQ. Unmatched junction bases numbered 4, after V lost 4 bases and J lost 4 bases.

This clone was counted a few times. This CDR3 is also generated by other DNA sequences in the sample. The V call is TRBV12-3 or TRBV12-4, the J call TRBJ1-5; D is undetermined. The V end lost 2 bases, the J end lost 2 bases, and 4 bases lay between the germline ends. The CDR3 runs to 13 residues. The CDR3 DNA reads TGTGCCAGCAGTTTACTCCGCAATCAGCCCCAGCATTTT. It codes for CASSLLRNQPQHF.

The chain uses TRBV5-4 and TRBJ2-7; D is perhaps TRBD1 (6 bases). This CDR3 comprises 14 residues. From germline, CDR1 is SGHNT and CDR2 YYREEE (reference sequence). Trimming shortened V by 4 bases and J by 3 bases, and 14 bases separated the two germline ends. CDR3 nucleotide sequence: TGTGCCAGCAGCCCCGAGGGGGTAAGCTACGAGCAGTACTTC. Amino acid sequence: CASSPEGVSYEQYF.

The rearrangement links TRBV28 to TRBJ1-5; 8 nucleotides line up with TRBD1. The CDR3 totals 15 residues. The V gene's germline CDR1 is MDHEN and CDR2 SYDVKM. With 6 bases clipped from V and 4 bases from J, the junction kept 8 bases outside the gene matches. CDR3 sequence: CASSRDRGGNQPQHF. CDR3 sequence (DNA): TGTGCCAGCAGCCGAGACAGGGGTGGGAATCAGCCCCAGCATTTT.

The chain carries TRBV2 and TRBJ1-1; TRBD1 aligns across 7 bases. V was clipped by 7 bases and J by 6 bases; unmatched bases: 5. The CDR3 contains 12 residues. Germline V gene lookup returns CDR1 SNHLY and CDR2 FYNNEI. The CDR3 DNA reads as TGTGCCAGCAAGAACAGGGGCGCTGAAGCTTTCTTT. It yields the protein CASKNRGAEAFF.

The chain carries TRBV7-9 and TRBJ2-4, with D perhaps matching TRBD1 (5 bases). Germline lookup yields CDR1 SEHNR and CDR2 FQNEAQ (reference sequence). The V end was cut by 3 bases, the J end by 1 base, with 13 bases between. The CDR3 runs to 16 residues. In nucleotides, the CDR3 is TGTGCCAGCAGCTTTTCCGACCGACAGGCCAAAAACATTCAGTACTTC. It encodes CASSFSDRQAKNIQYF.

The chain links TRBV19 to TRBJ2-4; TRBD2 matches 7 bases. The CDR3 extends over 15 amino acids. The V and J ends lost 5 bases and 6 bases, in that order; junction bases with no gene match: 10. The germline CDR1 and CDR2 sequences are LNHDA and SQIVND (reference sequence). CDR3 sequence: CASSGFAGVGNIQYF. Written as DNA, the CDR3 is TGTGCCAGTAGTGGATTCGCGGGGGTGGGAAACATTCAGTACTTC.

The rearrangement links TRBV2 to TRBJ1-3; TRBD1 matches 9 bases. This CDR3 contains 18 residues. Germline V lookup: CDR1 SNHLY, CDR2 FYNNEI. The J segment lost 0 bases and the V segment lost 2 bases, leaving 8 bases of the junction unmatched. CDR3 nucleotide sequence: TGTGCCAGCAGTGAATTCGGGACAGGGCCAAGCTCTGGAAACACCATATATTTT. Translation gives CASSEFGTGPSSGNTIYF.

The CDR3 loop is CASRGGRTEAFF. CDR3 coding DNA: TGTGCCAGCAGAGGGGGTCGGACTGAAGCTTTCTTT. The chain is built from TRBV6-5 and TRBJ1-1; possible D gene TRBD1, 6 bases. The CDR3 covers 12 residues. Trimming left V 6 bases short and J 5 bases short, with 10 bases between. Germline lookup yields CDR1 MNHEY and CDR2 SVGAGI.

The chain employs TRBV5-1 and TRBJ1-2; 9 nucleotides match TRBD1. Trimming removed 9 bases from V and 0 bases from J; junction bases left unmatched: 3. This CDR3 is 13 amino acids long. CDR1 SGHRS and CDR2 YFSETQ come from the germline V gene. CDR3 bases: TGCGCCACCAGACAGGGGGCTAACTATGGCTACACCTTC. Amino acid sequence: CATRQGANYGYTF.

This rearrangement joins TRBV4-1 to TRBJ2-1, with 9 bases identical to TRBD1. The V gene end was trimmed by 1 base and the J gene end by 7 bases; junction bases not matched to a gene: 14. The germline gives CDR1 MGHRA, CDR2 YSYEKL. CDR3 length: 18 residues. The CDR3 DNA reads TGCGCCAGCAGCCAAGGGGTGGGACAGGGTAAGCCGAAGAATGAGCAGTTCTTC. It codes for CASSQGVGQGKPKNEQFF.

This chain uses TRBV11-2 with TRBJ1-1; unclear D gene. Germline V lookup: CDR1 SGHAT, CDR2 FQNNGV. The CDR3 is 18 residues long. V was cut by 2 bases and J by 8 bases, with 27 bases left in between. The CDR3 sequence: CASSLTNFGETIGSEAFF. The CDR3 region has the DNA TGTGCCAGCAGCTTAACGAATTTCGGGGAAACGATTGGCTCGGAAGCTTTCTTT.

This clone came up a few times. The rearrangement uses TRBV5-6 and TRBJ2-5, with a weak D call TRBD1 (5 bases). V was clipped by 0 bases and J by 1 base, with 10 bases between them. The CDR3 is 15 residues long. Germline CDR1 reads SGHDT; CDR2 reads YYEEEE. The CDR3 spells CASSLVGGAQETQYF. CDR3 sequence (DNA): TGTGCCAGCAGCTTGGTTGGTGGGGCCCAAGAGACCCAGTACTTC. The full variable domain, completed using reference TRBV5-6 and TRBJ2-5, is DAGVTQSPTHLIKTRGQQVTLRCSPKSGHDTVSWYQQALGQGPQFIFQYYEEEERQRGNFPDRFSGHQFPNYSSELNVNALLLGDSALYLCASSLVGGAQETQYFGPGTRLLVL.

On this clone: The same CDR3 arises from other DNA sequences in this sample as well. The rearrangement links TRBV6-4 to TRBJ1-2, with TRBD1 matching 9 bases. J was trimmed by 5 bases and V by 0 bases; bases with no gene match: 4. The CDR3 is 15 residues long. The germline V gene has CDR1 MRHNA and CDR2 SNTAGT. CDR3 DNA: TGTGCCAGCAGTGACTCCCCGGGACAGGGTTATGGCTACACCTTC. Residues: CASSDSPGQGYGYTF.